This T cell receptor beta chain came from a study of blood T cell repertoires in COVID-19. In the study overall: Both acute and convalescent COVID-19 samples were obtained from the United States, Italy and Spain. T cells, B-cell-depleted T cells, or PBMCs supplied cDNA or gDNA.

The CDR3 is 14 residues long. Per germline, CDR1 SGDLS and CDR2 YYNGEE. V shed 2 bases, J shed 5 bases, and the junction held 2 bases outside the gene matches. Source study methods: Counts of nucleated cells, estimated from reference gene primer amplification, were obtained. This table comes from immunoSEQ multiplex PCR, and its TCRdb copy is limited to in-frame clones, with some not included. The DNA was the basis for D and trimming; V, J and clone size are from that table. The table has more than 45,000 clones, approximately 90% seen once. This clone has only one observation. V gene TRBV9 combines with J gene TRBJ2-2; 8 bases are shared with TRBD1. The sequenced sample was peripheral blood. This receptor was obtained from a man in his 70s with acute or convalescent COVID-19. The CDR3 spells CASSVQGATGELFF. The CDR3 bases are TGTGCCAGCAGCGTTCAGGGGGCAACCGGGGAGCTGTTTTTT.